The next 17 T cell receptor beta chains were all read from a single sample in a study of blood T cells in healthy people across ages. Next came a second PCR, run for about 7 to 12 cycles, which used a sample-barcoded 5' primer along with a J-beta primer mix. MiXCR, run by TCRdb on the 5' RACE reads, gives a single entry per CDR3 protein. The data show around 1,600,000 distinct CDR3 sequences, under 55% seen once. Sequencing was carried out using blood. These receptors all come from a woman between 18 and 29 years old in good health.

The CDR3 DNA reads as TGTGCCAGCAGTGACAGGGCACCCCTAAACTCTGGAAACACCATATATTTT. Encoded protein: CASSDRAPLNSGNTIYF. This chain joins TRBV6-1 and TRBJ1-3; a possible D gene is TRBD1 (5 bases). V was trimmed by 3 bases and J by 0 bases, leaving 15 bases between them. The CDR3 is 17 residues long. Germline V CDR1 and CDR2: MNHNS, SASEGT.

This clonotype was detected ten times or more. The V and J genes are TRBV6-6 and TRBJ2-1; unclear D gene. Germline V gene data show CDR1 as MNHNY and CDR2 as SVGAGI (reference sequence). The CDR3 covers 13 residues. Trimming pared 5 bases from V and 4 bases from J, leaving 9 bases between. CDR3: CASSPTDYNEQFF. The CDR3 nucleotides read TGTGCCAGCAGTCCGACCGATTACAATGAGCAGTTCTTC.

The chain combines TRBV20-1 with TRBJ1-2; D call uncertain. CDR1 is DFQATT, CDR2 SNEGSKA, per germline (reference sequence). The CDR3 sequence is 15 residues long. V dropped 5 bases and J dropped 2 bases, with 18 bases sitting between them. The CDR3 region has the DNA TGCAGTGCTGGCCGAATGGTTGTAGGCAACTATGGCTACACCTTC. It codes for CSAGRMVVGNYGYTF.

This clonotype was counted only a few times. The chain employs TRBV7-2 and TRBJ1-2; D call uncertain. V lost 1 base to trimming and J lost 4 bases, with 7 bases between them. This CDR3 is 13 amino acids long. In germline, CDR1 is SGHTA, CDR2 FQGNSA. This chain's CDR3 is CASSLVDGYGYTF. The CDR3 region has the DNA TGTGCCAGCAGCTTAGTCGACGGCTATGGCTACACCTTC.

This clonotype was found many times. The rearrangement uses TRBV20-1 and TRBJ2-4, with a weak D call TRBD2 (6 bases). Germline assignment: CDR1 DFQATT and CDR2 SNEGSKA (reference sequence). There are 14 residues in the CDR3. V lost 1 base, J lost 1 base, and 8 bases lay in between. The CDR3 DNA reads TGCAGTGCTAGAGGGGGGAGGGCCAAAAACATTCAGTACTTC. It is translated as CSARGGRAKNIQYF.

The chain links TRBV20-1 to TRBJ2-5, with TRBD1 matching over 8 bases. The J call may be wrong; the DNA end is better matched by TRBJ2-7. The CDR3 length is 16 residues. The germline gives CDR1 DFQATT, CDR2 SNEGSKA (reference sequence). The CDR3 here is CSARRLWRTGSGEQYF. DNA of the CDR3: TGCAGTGCCAGGCGTCTTTGGAGGACAGGGAGTGGCGAGCAGTACTTC.

The CDR3 nucleotides read TGCGCCAGCAGCCAACGGTCCGGGTCCTACGAGCAGTACTTC. Amino acids: CASSQRSGSYEQYF. V and J are TRBV4-3 and TRBJ2-7; D is undetermined. This CDR3 has 14 amino acids. Germline V gene sequence: CDR1 LGHNA, CDR2 YSLEER. V was shortened by 2 bases and J by 1 base, with 9 bases between the two germline ends.

This chain uses TRBV10-3 with TRBJ2-5; the D is unclear. Germline values: CDR1 ENHRY, CDR2 SYGVKD. V shed 2 bases and J shed 11 bases, with 12 bases lying between them. The CDR3 runs 12 residues. CDR3 in DNA: TGTGCCATCAGTGAGGCCGGGTTTGAGCAGTACTTC. Its translation is CAISEAGFEQYF.

In its sample, this clonotype was seen once. The chain couples TRBV10-3 to TRBJ1-1; a possible D gene is TRBD1 (6 bases). The germline V gene has CDR1 ENHRY and CDR2 SYGVKD. The CDR3 consists of 16 residues. Deletions cut 3 bases from V and 0 bases from J, with 14 bases between. The CDR3 DNA reads TGTGCCATCAGTGACCCTCGGACAGACATGAACACTGAAGCTTTCTTT. Translated, it gives CAISDPRTDMNTEAFF.

The V gene is TRBV20-1, the J gene TRBJ1-6; 7 bases map to TRBD1. The V gene's germline CDR1 is DFQATT and CDR2 SNEGSKA (reference sequence). The CDR3 contains 16 residues. V was clipped by 2 bases and J by 3 bases; unmatched bases: 7. Here the CDR3 DNA reads TGCAGTGCTAGACTCGAGACAGGGTTCTATAATTCACCCCTCCACTTT. This sequence encodes CSARLETGFYNSPLHF.

The chain recombines TRBV7-9 with TRBJ1-2, with D uncertain. The CDR3 covers 16 residues. Trimming pared 2 bases from V and 8 bases from J, leaving 21 bases between. Germline values: CDR1 SEHNR, CDR2 FQNEAQ (reference sequence). The CDR3 protein is CASSLSSEFDLGGYTF. The CDR3 nucleotides are TGTGCCAGCAGCTTATCAAGCGAGTTTGATCTCGGGGGCTACACCTTC. Complete variable domain (other parts from reference TRBV7-9 and TRBJ1-2): DTGVSQNPRHKITKRGQNVTFRCDPISEHNRLYWYRQTLGQGPEFLTYFQNEAQLEKSRLLSDRFSAERPKGSFSTLEIQRTEQGDSAMYLCASSLSSEFDLGGYTFGSGTRLTVV.

The J gene is TRBJ2-1, the V gene TRBV20-1; 9 nucleotides line up with TRBD1. The V gene end was trimmed by 6 bases and the J gene end by 4 bases; junction bases not matched to a gene: 7. The CDR3 is 14 residues long. Per germline, CDR1 DFQATT and CDR2 SNEGSKA (reference sequence). The CDR3 DNA sequence: TGCAGTGCAAGGACAGGGGCGAATTACAATGAGCAGTTCTTC. Translation gives CSARTGANYNEQFF.

This clonotype was counted between two and nine times. The genes are TRBV5-1 and TRBJ2-3; 8 positions match TRBD2. Trimming at V came to 7 bases and at J to 0 bases, leaving 13 bases not matched to a gene. Per germline, CDR1 SGHRS and CDR2 YFSETQ. The CDR3 sequence is 17 residues long. The CDR3 protein is CASGFLAGLPSTDTQYF. For the CDR3, the DNA is TGCGCCAGCGGATTTCTAGCGGGTCTTCCTAGCACAGATACGCAGTATTTT. Supplemented by reference TRBV5-1 and TRBJ2-3, the full variable domain reads KAGVTQTPRYLIKTRGQQVTLSCSPISGHRSVSWYQQTPGQGLQFLFEYFSETQRNKGNFPGRFSGRQFSNSRSEMNVSTLELGDSALYLCASGFLAGLPSTDTQYFGPGTRLTVL.

V usage is TRBV10-3 and J usage is TRBJ2-1; 10 nucleotides match TRBD2. The CDR3 is 16 residues long. Unmatched junction bases numbered 5, after V lost 2 bases and J lost 4 bases. The germline V gene has CDR1 ENHRY and CDR2 SYGVKD. The CDR3 region has the DNA TGTGCCATCAGTGAGACGCCTAGCGGGGGTTACAATGAGCAGTTCTTC. Translating gives CAISETPSGGYNEQFF.

The chain couples TRBV30 to TRBJ1-2; D possibly corresponds to TRBD1 (6 bases). The CDR3 is made up of 15 amino acids. Germline V gives CDR1 GTSNPN, CDR2 SVGIG (reference sequence). Trimming pared 2 bases from V and 7 bases from J, leaving 20 bases between. Here the CDR3 reads CAWSLRGADRSGYTF. CDR3 sequence (DNA): TGTGCCTGGAGTCTCCGAGGCGCGGACAGAAGTGGCTACACCTTC. Supplemented by reference TRBV30 and TRBJ1-2, the full variable domain reads SQTIHQWPATLVQPVGSPLSLECTVEGTSNPNLYWYRQAAGRGLQLLFYSVGIGQISSEVPQNLSASRPQDRQFILSSKKLLLSDSGFYLCAWSLRGADRSGYTFGSGTRLTVV.

In DNA, the CDR3 is TGTGCCATCAGACAGGGTCCCTCGACTGAAGCTTTCTTT. Protein: CAIRQGPSTEAFF. The chain employs TRBV10-3 and TRBJ1-1, with D perhaps matching TRBD1 (6 bases). The V gene lost 6 bases and the J gene lost 5 bases, with 13 bases spanning the gap. The CDR3 loop spans 13 amino acids. CDR1 ENHRY and CDR2 SYGVKD come from the germline V gene.

This clonotype was seen only a few times. The gene calls are TRBV20-1 and TRBJ2-1; tentatively, D is TRBD1 or TRBD2 (5 bases each). The CDR3 runs 13 residues. V was clipped by 1 base and J by 7 bases, with 11 bases between them. Looked up from germline, CDR1 is DFQATT and CDR2 is SNEGSKA (reference sequence). DNA for the CDR3: TGCAGTGCTAGAGGGGACCAGAGAAATGAGCAGTTCTTC. Protein product: CSARGDQRNEQFF.